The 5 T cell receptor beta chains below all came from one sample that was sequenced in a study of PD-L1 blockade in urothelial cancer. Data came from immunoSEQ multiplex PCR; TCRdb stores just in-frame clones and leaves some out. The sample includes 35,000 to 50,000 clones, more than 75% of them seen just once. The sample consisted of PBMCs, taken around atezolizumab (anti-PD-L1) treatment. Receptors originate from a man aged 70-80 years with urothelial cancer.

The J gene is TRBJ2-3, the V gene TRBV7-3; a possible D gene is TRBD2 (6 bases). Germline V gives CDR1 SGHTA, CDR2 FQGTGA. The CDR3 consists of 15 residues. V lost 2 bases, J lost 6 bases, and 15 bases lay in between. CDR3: CASSLLSGEWDTQYF. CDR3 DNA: TGTGCCAGCAGCTTATTGTCGGGGGAATGGGATACGCAGTATTTT.

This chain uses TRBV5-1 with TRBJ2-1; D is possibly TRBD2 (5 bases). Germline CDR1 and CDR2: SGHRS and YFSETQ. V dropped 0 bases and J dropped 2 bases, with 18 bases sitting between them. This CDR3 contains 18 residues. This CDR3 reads CASSLAGGLKMAYNEQFF. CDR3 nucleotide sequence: TGCGCCAGCAGCTTGGCCGGAGGACTCAAAATGGCCTACAATGAGCAGTTCTTC.

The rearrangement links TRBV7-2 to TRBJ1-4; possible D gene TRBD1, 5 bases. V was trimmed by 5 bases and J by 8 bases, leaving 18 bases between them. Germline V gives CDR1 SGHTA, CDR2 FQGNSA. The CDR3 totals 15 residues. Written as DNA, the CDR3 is TGTGCCAGCAGCCCCCCGACAGCGCTGGGGGAAAAACTGTTTTTT. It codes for CASSPPTALGEKLFF.

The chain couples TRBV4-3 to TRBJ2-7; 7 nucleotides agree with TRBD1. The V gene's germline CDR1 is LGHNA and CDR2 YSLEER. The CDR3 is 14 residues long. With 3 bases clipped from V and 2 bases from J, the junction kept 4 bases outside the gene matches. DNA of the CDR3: TGCGCCAGCAGCCATCGGACAGGTCCCTACGAGCAGTACTTC. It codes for CASSHRTGPYEQYF.

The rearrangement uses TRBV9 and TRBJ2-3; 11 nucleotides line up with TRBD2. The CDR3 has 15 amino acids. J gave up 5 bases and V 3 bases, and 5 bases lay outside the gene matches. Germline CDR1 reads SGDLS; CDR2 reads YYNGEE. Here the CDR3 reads CASSASGRPGDTQYF. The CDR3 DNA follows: TGTGCCAGCAGCGCTAGCGGGAGGCCCGGAGATACGCAGTATTTT.